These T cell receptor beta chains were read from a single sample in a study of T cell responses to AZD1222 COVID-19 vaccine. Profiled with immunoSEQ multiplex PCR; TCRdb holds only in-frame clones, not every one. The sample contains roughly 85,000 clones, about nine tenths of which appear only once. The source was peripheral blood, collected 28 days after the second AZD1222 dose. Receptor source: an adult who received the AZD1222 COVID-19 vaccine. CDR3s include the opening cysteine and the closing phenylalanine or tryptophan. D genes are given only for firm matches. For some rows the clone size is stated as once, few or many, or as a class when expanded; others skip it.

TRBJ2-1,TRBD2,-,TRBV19,TGTGCCAGTAGTATCCCTAGCGGGGGGCGCAATGAGCAGTTCTTC,CASSIPSGGRNEQFF
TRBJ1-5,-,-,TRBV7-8,TGTGCCAGCAGCCCCATCAATCAGCCCCAGCATTTT,CASSPINQPQHF
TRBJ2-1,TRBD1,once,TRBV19,TGTGCCAGTACCATAGACAGGGATGGTACAAATGAGCAGTTCTTC,CASTIDRDGTNEQFF
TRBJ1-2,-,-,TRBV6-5,TGTGCCAGCAGTTACTCCCGGTCGTTCACTAACTATGGCTACACCTTC,CASSYSRSFTNYGYTF
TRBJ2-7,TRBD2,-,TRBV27,TGTGCCAGCAGTTTAGCGGGAGGGCTGTACGAGCAGTACTTC,CASSLAGGLYEQYF
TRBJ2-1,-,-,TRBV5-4,TGTGCCAGCAGCTTGGATGCCTCATCCTCCTACAATGAGCAGTTCTTC,CASSLDASSSYNEQFF
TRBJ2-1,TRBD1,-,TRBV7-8,TGTGCCAGCAGCTTAGTGGGACAGGGGTACAATGAGCAGTTCTTC,CASSLVGQGYNEQFF
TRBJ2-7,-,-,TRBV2,TGTGCCAGCAGTAGGGACGTTTACTCCTACGAGCAGTACTTC,CASSRDVYSYEQYF
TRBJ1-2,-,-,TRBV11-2,TGTGCCAGCAGCTTATTACGTGCAGACGATGGCTACACCTTC,CASSLLRADDGYTF
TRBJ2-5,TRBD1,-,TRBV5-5,TGTGCCAGCAGCTTGGAGGGGAGGACAGGGCAAGAGACCCAGTACTTC,CASSLEGRTGQETQYF
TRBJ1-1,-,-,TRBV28,TGTGCCAGCAGAAAGACGGTGAACACTGAAGCTTTCTTT,CASRKTVNTEAFF
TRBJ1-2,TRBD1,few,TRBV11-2,TGTGCCAGCAGCCAACTTCGAAGCAGGGGGGTCCTTGGCTACACCTTC,CASSQLRSRGVLGYTF
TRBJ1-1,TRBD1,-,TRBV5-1,TGCGCCAGCAGCTCGGGACAGGGGAACACTGAAGCTTTCTTT,CASSSGQGNTEAFF
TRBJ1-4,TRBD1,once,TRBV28,TGTGCCAGCAGTCCCGGGACAGGAACTGTCCTTCGGGAAAAACTGTTTTTT,CASSPGTGTVLREKLFF
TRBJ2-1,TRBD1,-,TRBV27,TGTGCCAGCAGTTTGGGGGGACAGGGGAATGAGCAGTTCTTC,CASSLGGQGNEQFF
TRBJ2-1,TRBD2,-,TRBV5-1,TGCGCCAGCAGCGCGACCCCAGCTAGCGGGGGCCAGTTCTTC,CASSATPASGGQFF
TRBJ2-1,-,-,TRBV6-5,TGTGCCAACAGTTCCAGGGGACCCTTCTGGGATGAGCAGTTCTTC,CANSSRGPFWDEQFF
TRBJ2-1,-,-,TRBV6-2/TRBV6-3,TGTGCCAGCAGCCACCTATTCCAGAACCCCTACAATGAGCAGTTCTTC,CASSHLFQNPYNEQFF
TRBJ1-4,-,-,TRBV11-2,TGTGCCAGCAGCGACGGAGGGTACGAGAAGCGGATGAATGAAAAACTGTTTTTT,CASSDGGYEKRMNEKLFF
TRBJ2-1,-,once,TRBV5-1,TGCGCCAGCAGCTTGCCCGACAATGAGCAGTTCTTC,CASSLPDNEQFF
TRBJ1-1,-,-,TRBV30,TGTGCCTGGAGTGTACTGTACAGGGAAAGGACTGAAGCTTTCTTT,CAWSVLYRERTEAFF
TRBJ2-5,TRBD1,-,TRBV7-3,TGTGCCAGCAGCTTAACCGGGACAGGAGGAGAGACCCAGTACTTC,CASSLTGTGGETQYF
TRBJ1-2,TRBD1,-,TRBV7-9,TGTGCCAGCAGCATCGGACAGGGGATTGGCTACACCTTC,CASSIGQGIGYTF
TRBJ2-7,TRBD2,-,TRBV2,TGTGCCAGACGGACTAGCGGTACCTACGAGCAGTACTTC,CARRTSGTYEQYF
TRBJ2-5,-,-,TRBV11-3,TGTGCCAGCAGCTTAGTGGCAGGGAGTGAGACCCAGTACTTC,CASSLVAGSETQYF
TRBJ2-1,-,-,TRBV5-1,TGCGCCAGCAGCGACCCGCCCAGTCGCGTTGGGGATGAGCAGTTCTTC,CASSDPPSRVGDEQFF
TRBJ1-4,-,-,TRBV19,TGTGCCAGTAGTAAACGGACGGCCTCTAATGAAAAACTGTTTTTT,CASSKRTASNEKLFF
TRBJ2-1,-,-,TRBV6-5,TGTGCCAGCGTCCTCCAGGGTAGAGATGAGCAGTTCTTC,CASVLQGRDEQFF
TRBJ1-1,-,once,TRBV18,TGTGCCAGCTCACCACCCCCGTTGATGAACACTGAAGCTTTCTTT,CASSPPPLMNTEAFF
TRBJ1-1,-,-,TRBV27,TGTGCCAGCAGTTCACTAGGACAGACGAGGGACACTGAAGCTTTCTTT,CASSSLGQTRDTEAFF
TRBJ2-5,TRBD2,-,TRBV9,TGTGCCAGCACACCGGGACTAGCGGGAGAGGAAGAGACCCAGTACTTC,CASTPGLAGEEETQYF
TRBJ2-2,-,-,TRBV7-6,TGTGCCAGCAGTTCCCGGGCAGGGAACACCGGGGAGCTGTTTTTT,CASSSRAGNTGELFF
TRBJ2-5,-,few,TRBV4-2,TGTGCCAGCAGCCAAGTCGGAGCGGACGTGAAGACCCAGTACTTC,CASSQVGADVKTQYF
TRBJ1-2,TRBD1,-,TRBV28,TGTGCCAGCACCTACCTCCCGGACAGGGCTAACTATGGCTACACCTTC,CASTYLPDRANYGYTF
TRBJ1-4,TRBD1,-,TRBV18,TGTGCCAGCTCACTTTTCCCAGGGGGCGGTGGAGAAAAACTGTTTTTT,CASSLFPGGGGEKLFF
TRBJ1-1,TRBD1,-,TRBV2,TGTGCCAGCAGAAGGAGGGACAGGGTCGGTGAAGCTTTCTTT,CASRRRDRVGEAFF
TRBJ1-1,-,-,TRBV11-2,TGTGCCAGCAGCTTAGGGCAAGAAGCTTTCTTT,CASSLGQEAFF
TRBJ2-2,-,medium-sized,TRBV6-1,TGTGCCAGCAGTGACAGGGGGGTCGGGGAGCTGTTTTTT,CASSDRGVGELFF
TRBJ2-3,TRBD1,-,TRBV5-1,TGCGCCAGCAGCCCCAGTCAGGGGGGCACAGATACGCAGTATTTT,CASSPSQGGTDTQYF
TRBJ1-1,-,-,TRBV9,TGTGCCAGCAGCGTAGACAGAGTGACTGAAGCTTTCTTT,CASSVDRVTEAFF
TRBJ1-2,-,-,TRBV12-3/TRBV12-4,TGTGCCAGCGGGGGAGCTAACTATGGCTACACCTTC,CASGGANYGYTF
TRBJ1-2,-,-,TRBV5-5,TGTGCCAGCAGCCAGCTAGGGGGCTATGGCTACACCTTC,CASSQLGGYGYTF
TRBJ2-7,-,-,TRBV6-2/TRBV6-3,TGTGCCAGCAGTTACGACCCCTTCTTACGGGGCGAGCAGTACTTC,CASSYDPFLRGEQYF
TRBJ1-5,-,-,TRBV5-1,TGCGCCAGCAGCTTGACGGGGGTCGGCAATCAGCCCCAGCATTTT,CASSLTGVGNQPQHF
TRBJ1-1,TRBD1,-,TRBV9,TGTGCCAGCAGCCCCCGACAGGGGCCAGCGAACACTGAAGCTTTCTTT,CASSPRQGPANTEAFF
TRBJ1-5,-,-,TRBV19,TGTGCCAGCGGCGATAGGGGCGGCCCTTCCAATCAGCCCCAGCATTTT,CASGDRGGPSNQPQHF